This T cell receptor beta chain was retrieved from a study of CD8+ T cells in alopecia areata. V was clipped by 3 bases and J by 4 bases, with 4 bases between them. The germline CDR1 and CDR2 sequences are DFQATT and SNEGSKA (reference sequence). The CDR3 is 10 residues long. Findings and caveats of the study: Patients showed less clear TCR sequence sharing than mice, possibly partly because of HLA diversity. Normal skin contains resident alphabeta T cells, and these are also sequenced in scalp samples.

cDNA serving as the sequencing template came from extracted, reverse transcribed RNA. Sequencing was performed with immunoSEQ multiplex PCR; in TCRdb, only in-frame clones are kept and a portion is missing. The profile shows fewer than 90,000 clones, 51% of them singletons. As concerns this clone: Its antigen is undetermined.

The sample was NKG2D-high CD8+ T cells sorted from blood. This chain joins TRBV20-1 and TRBJ2-7; D gene uncertain. This receptor was taken from a human donor with alopecia areata. The CDR3 is CSASRYEQYF. CDR3 DNA: TGCAGTGCTAGTCGGTACGAGCAGTACTTC.